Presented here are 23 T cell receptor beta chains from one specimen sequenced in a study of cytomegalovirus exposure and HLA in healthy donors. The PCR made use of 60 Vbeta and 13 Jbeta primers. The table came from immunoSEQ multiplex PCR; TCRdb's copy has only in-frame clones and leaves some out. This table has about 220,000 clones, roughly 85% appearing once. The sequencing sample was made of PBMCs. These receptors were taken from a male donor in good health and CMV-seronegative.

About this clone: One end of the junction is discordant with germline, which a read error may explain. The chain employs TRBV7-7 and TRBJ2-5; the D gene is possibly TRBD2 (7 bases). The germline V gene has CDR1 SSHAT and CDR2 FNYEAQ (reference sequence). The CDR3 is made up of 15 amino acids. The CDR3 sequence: CASSPGGHRPETQYF. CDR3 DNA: TGTGCTAGCAGCCCGGGGGGCCACAGACCAGAGACCCAGTACTTC.

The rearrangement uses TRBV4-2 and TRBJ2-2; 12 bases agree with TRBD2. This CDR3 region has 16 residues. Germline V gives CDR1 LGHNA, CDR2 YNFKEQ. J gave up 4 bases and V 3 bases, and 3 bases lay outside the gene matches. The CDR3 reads CASSQPSGGGTGELFF. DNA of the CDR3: TGTGCCAGCAGCCAGCCTAGCGGGGGGGGCACCGGGGAGCTGTTTTTT.

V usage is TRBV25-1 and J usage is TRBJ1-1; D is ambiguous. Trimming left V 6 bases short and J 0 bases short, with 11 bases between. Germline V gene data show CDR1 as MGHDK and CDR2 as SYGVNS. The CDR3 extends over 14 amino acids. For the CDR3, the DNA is TGTGCCAGCAGGTCAGATTTCATGAACACTGAAGCTTTCTTT. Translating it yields CASRSDFMNTEAFF. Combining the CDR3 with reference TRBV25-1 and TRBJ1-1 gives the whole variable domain EADIYQTPRYLVIGTGKKITLECSQTMGHDKMYWYQQDPGMELHLIHYSYGVNSTEKGDLSSESTVSRIRTEHFPLTLESARPSHTSQYLCASRSDFMNTEAFFGQGTRLTVV.

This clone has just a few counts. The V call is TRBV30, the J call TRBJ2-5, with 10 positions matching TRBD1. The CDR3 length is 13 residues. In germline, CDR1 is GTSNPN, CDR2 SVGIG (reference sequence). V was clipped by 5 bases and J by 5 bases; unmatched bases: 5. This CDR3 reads CAWETGGAETQYF. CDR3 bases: TGTGCCTGGGAGACAGGGGGCGCGGAGACCCAGTACTTC.

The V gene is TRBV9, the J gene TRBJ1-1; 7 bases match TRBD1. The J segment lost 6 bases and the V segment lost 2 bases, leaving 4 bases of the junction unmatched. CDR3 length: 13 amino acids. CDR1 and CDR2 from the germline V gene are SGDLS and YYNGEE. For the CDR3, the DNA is TGTGCCAGCAGCGTCCAGGGGGTGTCTGAAGCTTTCTTT. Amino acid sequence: CASSVQGVSEAFF.

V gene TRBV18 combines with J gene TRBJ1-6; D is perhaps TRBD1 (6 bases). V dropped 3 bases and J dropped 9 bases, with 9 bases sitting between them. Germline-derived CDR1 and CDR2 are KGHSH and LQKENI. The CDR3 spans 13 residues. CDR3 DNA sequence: TGTGCCAGCTCACCGACGGACAGTTCACCCCTCCACTTT. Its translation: CASSPTDSSPLHF.

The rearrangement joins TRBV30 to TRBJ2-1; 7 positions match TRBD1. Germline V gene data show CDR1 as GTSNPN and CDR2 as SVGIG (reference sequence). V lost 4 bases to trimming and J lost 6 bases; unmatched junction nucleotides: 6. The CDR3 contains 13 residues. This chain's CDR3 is CAWNRYRGNEQFF. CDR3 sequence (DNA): TGTGCCTGGAATAGATACAGGGGCAATGAGCAGTTCTTC.

CDR3 region: CASSPQRVADTQYF. DNA of the CDR3: TGTGCCAGTAGTCCCCAGCGAGTGGCAGATACGCAGTATTTT. J is TRBJ2-3 and V is TRBV19; D unclear. Germline CDR1 is LNHDA and CDR2 is SQIVND (reference sequence). Trimming took off 5 bases at V and 4 bases at J, with 13 bases between the two ends. The CDR3 consists of 14 residues.

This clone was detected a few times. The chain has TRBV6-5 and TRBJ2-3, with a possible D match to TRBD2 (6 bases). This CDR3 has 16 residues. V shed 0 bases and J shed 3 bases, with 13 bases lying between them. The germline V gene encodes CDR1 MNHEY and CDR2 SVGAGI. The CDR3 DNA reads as TGTGCCAGCAGTTACTCGGGGGGTGGGAATACAGATACGCAGTATTTT. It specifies CASSYSGGGNTDTQYF.

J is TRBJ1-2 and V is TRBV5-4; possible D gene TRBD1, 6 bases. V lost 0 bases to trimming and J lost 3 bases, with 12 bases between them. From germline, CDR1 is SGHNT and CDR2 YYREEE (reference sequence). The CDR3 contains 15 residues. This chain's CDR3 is CASSLAAGVDYGYTF. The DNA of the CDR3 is TGTGCCAGCAGCTTGGCTGCAGGGGTTGACTATGGCTACACCTTC.

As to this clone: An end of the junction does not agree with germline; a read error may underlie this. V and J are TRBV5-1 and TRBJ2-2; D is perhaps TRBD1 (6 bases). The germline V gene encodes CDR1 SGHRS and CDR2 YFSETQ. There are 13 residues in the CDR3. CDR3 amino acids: CASSLGDTGELFF. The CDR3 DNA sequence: TGCGCCAGCAGCTTGGGGGACACGGGGGAGCTGTTTTTT.

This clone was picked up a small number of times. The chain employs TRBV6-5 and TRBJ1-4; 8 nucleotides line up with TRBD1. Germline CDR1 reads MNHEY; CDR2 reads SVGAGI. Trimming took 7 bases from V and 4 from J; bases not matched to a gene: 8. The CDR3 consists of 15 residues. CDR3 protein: CASNPRDRNNEKLFF. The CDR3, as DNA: TGTGCCAGCAACCCTCGGGACAGGAATAATGAAAAACTGTTTTTT.

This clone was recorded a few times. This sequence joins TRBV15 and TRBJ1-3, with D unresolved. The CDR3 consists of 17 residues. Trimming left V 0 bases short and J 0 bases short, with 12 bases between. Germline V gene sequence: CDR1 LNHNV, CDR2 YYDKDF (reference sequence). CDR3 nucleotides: TGTGCCACCAGCAGAGATGGGTCAGCGAGCTCTGGAAACACCATATATTTT. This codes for CATSRDGSASSGNTIYF.

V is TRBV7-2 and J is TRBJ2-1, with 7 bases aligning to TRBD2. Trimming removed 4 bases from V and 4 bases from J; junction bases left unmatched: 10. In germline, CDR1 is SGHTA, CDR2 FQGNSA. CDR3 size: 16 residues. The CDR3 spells CASSSGSGGRYNEQFF. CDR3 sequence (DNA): TGTGCCAGCAGCTCAGGGTCGGGGGGTCGTTACAATGAGCAGTTCTTC.

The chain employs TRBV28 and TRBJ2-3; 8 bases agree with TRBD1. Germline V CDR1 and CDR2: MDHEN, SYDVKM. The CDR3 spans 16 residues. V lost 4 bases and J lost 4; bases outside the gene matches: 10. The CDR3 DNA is TGTGCCAGCAGTTATCCTCCACAGGGGGTTTCAGATACGCAGTATTTT. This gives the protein CASSYPPQGVSDTQYF.

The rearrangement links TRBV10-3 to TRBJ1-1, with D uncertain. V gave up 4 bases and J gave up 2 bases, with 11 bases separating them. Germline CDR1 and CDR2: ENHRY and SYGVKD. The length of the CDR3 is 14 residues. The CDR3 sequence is CAISVKEGNTEAFF. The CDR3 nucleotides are TGTGCCATCAGTGTAAAGGAGGGTAACACTGAAGCTTTCTTT.

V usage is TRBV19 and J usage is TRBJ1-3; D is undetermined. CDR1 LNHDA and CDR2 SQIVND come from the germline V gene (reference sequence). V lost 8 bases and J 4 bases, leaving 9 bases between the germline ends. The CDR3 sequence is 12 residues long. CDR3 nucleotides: TGTGCCAGTCGGTTTCACGGAAACACCATATATTTT. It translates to CASRFHGNTIYF.

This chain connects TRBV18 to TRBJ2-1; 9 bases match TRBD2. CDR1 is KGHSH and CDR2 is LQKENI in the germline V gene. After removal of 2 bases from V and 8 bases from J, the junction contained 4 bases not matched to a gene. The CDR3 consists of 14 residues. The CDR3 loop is CASSPAGGLDEQFF. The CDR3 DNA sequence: TGTGCCAGCTCACCAGCGGGGGGGCTGGATGAGCAGTTCTTC.

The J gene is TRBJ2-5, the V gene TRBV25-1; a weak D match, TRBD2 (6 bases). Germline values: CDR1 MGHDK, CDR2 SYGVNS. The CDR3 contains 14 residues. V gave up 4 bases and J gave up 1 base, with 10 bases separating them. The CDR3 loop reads CASSGRDFQETQYF. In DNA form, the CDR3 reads TGTGCCAGCAGTGGGCGGGACTTCCAAGAGACCCAGTACTTC.

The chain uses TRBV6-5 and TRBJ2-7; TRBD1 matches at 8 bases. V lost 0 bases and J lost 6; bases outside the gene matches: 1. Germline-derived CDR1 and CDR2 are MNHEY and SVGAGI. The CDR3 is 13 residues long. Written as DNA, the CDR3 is TGTGCCAGCAGTTACTCGACAGGGGTCGAGCAGTACTTC. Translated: CASSYSTGVEQYF.

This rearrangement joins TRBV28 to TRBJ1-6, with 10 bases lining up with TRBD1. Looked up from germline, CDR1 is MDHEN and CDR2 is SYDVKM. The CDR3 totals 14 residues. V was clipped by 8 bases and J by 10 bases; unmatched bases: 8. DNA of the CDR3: TGTGCCAGCGGGGCGACAGGGGGCCGGTCACCCCTCCACTTT. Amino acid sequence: CASGATGGRSPLHF.

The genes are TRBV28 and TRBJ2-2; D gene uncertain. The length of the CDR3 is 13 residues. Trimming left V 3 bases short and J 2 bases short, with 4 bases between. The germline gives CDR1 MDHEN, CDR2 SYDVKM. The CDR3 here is CASSFPNTGELFF. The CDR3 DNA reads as TGTGCCAGCAGTTTCCCAAACACCGGGGAGCTGTTTTTT. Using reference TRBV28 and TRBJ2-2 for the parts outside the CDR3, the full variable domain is DVKVTQSSRYLVKRTGEKVFLECVQDMDHENMFWYRQDPGLGLRLIYFSYDVKMKEKGDIPEGYSVSREKKERFSLILESASTNQTSMYLCASSFPNTGELFFGEGSRLTVL.

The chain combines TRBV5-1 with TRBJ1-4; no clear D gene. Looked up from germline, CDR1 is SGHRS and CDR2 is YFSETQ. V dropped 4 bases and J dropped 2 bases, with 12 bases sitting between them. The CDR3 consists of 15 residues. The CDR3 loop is CASSPGPETNEKLFF. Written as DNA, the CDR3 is TGCGCCAGCAGCCCCGGCCCGGAGACTAATGAAAAACTGTTTTTT. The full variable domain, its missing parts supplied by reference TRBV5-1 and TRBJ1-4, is KAGVTQTPRYLIKTRGQQVTLSCSPISGHRSVSWYQQTPGQGLQFLFEYFSETQRNKGNFPGRFSGRQFSNSRSEMNVSTLELGDSALYLCASSPGPETNEKLFFGSGTQLSVL.